This TCR beta chain was documented in a study of T cells in Graves' hyperthyroidism and ophthalmopathy. This clonotype was counted ten times or more. Authors of the study amplified TCR beta CDR3 regions from RNA transcripts. HTBI primers were the set used in a first-round RT-PCR of the TCR CDR3. MiXCR was run by TCRdb on the multiplex PCR reads, yielding one entry per CDR3 protein. The sample holds some 370,000 distinct CDR3 sequences, approximately 18% seen once. This CDR3 has 12 amino acids. V gave up 3 bases and J gave up 12 bases, with 14 bases separating them. Sequenced material: blood. This clonotype was obtained from a woman aged 25 to 39 with Graves' hyperthyroidism that later progressed to Graves' ophthalmopathy. This chain connects TRBV12-3 or TRBV12-4 to TRBJ1-1; D is unresolved. CDR3 bases: TGTGCCAGCAGTTTTAGGGCTTGGATGTCTTTCTTT. It translates to CASSFRAWMSFF.